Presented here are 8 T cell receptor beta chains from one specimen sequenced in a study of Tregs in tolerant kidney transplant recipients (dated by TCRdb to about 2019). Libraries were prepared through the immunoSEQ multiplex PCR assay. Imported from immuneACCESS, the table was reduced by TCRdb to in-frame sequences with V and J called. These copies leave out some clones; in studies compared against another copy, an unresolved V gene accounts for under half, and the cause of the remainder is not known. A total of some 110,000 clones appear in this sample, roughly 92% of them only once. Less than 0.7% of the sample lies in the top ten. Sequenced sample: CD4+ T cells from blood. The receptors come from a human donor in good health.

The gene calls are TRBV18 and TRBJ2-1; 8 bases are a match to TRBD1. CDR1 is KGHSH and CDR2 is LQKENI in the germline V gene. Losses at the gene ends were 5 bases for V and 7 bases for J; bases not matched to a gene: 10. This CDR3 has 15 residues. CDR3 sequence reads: CASSVQGVSGNEQFF. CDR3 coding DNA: TGTGCCAGCTCAGTACAGGGGGTGAGCGGGAATGAGCAGTTCTTC.

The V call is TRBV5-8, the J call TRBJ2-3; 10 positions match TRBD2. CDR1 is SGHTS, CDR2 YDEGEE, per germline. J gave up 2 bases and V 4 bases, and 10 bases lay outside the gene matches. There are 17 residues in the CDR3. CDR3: CASSLAASGGYTDTQYF. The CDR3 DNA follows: TGTGCCAGCAGCCTGGCGGCTAGCGGGGGCTACACAGATACGCAGTATTTT.

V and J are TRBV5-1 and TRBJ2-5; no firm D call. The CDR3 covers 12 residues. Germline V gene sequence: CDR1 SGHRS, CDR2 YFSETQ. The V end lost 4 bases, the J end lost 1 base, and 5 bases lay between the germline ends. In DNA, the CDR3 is TGCGCCAGCAGCACGGGCCAAGAGACCCAGTACTTC. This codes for CASSTGQETQYF.

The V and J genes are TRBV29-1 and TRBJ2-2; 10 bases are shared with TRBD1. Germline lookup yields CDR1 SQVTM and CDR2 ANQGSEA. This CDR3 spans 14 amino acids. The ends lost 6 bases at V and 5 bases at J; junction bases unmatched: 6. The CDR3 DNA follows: TGCAGCGTCCAGCCGGGACAGGGGACCGGGGAGCTGTTTTTT. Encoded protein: CSVQPGQGTGELFF.

The CDR3 DNA sequence: TGTGCCAGTAGTATAGAGGGGGTGCCGTCGGATGGCTACACCTTC. The encoded protein is CASSIEGVPSDGYTF. The V call is TRBV19, the J call TRBJ1-2; possibly TRBD1 for D (5 bases). CDR3 length: 15 amino acids. V lost 0 bases and J lost 6, with 14 bases in between. Per the germline V gene, CDR1 is LNHDA and CDR2 is SQIVND (reference sequence).

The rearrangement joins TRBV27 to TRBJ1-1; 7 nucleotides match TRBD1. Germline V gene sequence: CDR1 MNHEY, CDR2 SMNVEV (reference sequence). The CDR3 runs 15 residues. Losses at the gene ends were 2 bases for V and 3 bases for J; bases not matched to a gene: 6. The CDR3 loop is CASSLRVTGHTEAFF. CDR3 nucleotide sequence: TGTGCCAGCAGTTTAAGAGTGACAGGGCACACTGAAGCTTTCTTT.

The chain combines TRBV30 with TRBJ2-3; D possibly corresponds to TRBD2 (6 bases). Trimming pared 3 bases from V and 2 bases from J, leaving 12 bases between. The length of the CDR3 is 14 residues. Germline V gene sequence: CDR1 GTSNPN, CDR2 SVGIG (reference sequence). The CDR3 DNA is TGTGCCTGGAGGCCGGGCGGGGCCACAGATACGCAGTATTTT. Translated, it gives CAWRPGGATDTQYF.

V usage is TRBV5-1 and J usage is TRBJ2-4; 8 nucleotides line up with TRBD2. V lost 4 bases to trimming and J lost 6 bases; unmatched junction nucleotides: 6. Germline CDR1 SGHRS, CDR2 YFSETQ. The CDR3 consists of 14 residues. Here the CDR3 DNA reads TGCGCCAGCAGCGCGGGACTAGAGGGAAACATTCAGTACTTC. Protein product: CASSAGLEGNIQYF.